The entry that follows covers one TCR beta chain sequence. No cognate antigen has been identified for it. Base qualities are missing; no much larger clone stands one base away. On a MiSeq, deep resolution sequencing aimed for a depth between 1 in 1 million and 1 in 200,000 T cells, with each clonotype covered approximately 9.8x on average. The immunoSEQ hsTCRB Kit was used to generate the TCR beta libraries. Per the authors' processing: The data were analyzed with ImmunoSEQ Analyzer and ImmunoSEQ Data Assistant, and V, D and J gene assignments followed IMGT definitions. Clonality, which ranges from 0 to 1, was calculated by subtracting the normalized Shannon entropy of productive rearrangement frequencies from one. Public clonotype analysis was restricted to overrepresented clonotypes comprising at least 0.05% of each patient's repertoire. Approximately 13 age-matched healthy donor repertoires from immuneACCESS served as clonality controls. TCRdb provides this immuneACCESS table in a form limited to in-frame rearrangements. Some clones are lacking; in checked studies, under half of them reflect an unresolved V gene, and why the rest are absent is not known. That table is the source of V, J and clone size, and D and trimming were worked out from the DNA. The sample table shows around 92,000 clones, and approximately 71% are seen once. Approximately 25% of the sample lies in the top ten.

The data stem from a study of cytotoxic CD8 clonotypes in ibrutinib-treated CLL (dated by TCRdb to about 2021). For context, the study as a whole: The cohort included some 14 treatment-naive and 11 relapsed/refractory patients; approximately 17 were IGHV unmutated. Partial responses were observed in some 24 patients and complete responses in 2; after a median follow-up of 68 months, remission was maintained in 14 patients and progression was observed in roughly twelve. Response samples were taken after a median of 12 months on treatment, ranging from roughly 6 to 36 months. On average, each sample yielded roughly 250,000 productive templates and about 95,000 productive rearrangements. Of the roughly 81 people in the trial, approximately 26 had longitudinal samples available. Cryopreserved peripheral blood mononuclear cells were obtained prior to treatment, at the time of response, and at either disease progression or sustained remission. Every remission and progressive disease sample was obtained while ibrutinib was still being received by the patients. Study-wide findings and limitations: Baseline clonality exceeded that of age-matched healthy donors and correlated strongly with circulating CD8+ T-cell counts. An increase in clonality was observed at ibrutinib response, with clonality remaining stable during sustained remission and falling back toward baseline at progression. Sampling times were not matched between patients in sustained remission and patients whose disease was progressing, and lymph node repertoires were not examined. Public clonotypes were found to be uncommon and were observed to contract or remain stable during treatment; the increase in clonality was shown to reflect expansion of private clonotypes at ibrutinib response.

The time point label for this specimen denotes: roughly 2 years on ibrutinib. For TCR beta library preparation, approximately 2.2 micrograms of genomic DNA were isolated from cryopreserved PBMCs. High-throughput TCR beta sequencing was performed on longitudinal blood samples from CLL patients receiving ibrutinib monotherapy. The patients took part in an open-label, single-center phase 2 trial of ibrutinib monotherapy. V ends up 5 bases short and J 4 bases short, with an unmatched junction base count of 7. From the cysteine up to the phenylalanine, the CDR3 has a length of 16 residues. The read is trimmed to its CDR3 DNA, 48 bases read in frame from base 1. Taken from the germline V gene, the CDR1 and CDR2 loops are SGHDT and YYEEEE.

The specimen was PBMCs, collected after 24 months of ibrutinib treatment. The clonotype originates from a human donor with chronic lymphocytic leukemia. The V and J genes are TRBV5-6 and TRBJ2-1, with 12 middle bases fitting TRBD2. This receptor has the CDR3 CASRLTSGGPYNEQFF. The DNA sequence is as follows: TGTGCCAGCAGGTTGACTAGCGGGGGACCTTACAATGAGCAGTTCTTC.